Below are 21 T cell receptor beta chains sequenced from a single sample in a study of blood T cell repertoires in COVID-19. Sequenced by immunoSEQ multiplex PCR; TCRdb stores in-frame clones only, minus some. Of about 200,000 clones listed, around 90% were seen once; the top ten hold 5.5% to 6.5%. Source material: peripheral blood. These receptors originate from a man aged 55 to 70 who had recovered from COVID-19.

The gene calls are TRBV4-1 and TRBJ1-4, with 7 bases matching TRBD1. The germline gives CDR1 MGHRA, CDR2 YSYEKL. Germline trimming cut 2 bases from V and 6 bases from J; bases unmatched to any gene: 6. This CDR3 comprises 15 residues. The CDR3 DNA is TGCGCCAGCAGCCAACCTGACAGGGTGGATGAAAAACTGTTTTTT. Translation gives CASSQPDRVDEKLFF.

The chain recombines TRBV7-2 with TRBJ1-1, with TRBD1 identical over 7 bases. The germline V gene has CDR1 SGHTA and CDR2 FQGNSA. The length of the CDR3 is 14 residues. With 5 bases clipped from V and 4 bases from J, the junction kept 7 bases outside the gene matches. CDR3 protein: CASSRDSASTEAFF. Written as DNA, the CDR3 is TGTGCCAGCAGCAGGGACAGCGCCAGCACTGAAGCTTTCTTT.

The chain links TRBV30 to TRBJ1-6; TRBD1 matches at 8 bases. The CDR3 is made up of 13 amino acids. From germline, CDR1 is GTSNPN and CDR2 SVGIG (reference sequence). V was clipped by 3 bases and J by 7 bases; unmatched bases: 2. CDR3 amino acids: CAWRGQENSPLHF. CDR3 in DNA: TGTGCCTGGAGGGGACAGGAGAATTCACCCCTCCACTTT.

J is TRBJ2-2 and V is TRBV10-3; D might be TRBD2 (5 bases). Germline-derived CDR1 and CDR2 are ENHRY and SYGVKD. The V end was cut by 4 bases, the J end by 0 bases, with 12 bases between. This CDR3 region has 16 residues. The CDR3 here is CAISAEGYTNTGELFF. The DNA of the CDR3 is TGTGCCATCAGTGCCGAGGGCTATACGAACACCGGGGAGCTGTTTTTT.

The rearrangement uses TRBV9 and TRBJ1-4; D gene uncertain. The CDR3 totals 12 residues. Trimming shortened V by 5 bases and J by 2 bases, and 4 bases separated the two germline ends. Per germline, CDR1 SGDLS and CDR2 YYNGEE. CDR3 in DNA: TGTGCCAGCAGTGGCACTAATGAAAAACTGTTTTTT. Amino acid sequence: CASSGTNEKLFF.

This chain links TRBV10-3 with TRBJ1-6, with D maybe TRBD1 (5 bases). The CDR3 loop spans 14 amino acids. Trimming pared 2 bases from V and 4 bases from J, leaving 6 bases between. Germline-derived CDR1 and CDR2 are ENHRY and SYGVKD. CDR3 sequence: CAISENRYNSPLHF. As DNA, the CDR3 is TGTGCCATCAGTGAGAACAGGTATAATTCACCCCTCCACTTT.

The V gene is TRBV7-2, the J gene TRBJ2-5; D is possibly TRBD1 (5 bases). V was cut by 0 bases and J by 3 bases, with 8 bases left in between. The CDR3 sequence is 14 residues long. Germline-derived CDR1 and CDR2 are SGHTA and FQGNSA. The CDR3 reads CASSLALREETQYF. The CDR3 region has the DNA TGTGCCAGCAGCTTAGCGCTCAGGGAAGAGACCCAGTACTTC.

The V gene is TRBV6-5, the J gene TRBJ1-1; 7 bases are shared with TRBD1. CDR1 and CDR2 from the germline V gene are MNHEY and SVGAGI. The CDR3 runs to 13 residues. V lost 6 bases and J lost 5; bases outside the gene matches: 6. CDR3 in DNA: TGTGCCAGCAGCCTCAGGGGGGAGACTGAAGCTTTCTTT. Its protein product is CASSLRGETEAFF.

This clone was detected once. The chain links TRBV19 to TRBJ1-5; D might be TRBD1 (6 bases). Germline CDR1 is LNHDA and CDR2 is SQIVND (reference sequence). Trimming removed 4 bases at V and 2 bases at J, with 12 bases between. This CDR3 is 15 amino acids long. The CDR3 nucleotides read TGTGCCAGTAGTACAGGGGTATGGCGCAATCAGCCCCAGCATTTT. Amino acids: CASSTGVWRNQPQHF. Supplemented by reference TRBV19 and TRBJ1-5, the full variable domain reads DGGITQSPKYLFRKEGQNVTLSCEQNLNHDAMYWYRQDPGQGLRLIYYSQIVNDFQKGDIAEGYSVSREKKESFPLTVTSAQKNPTAFYLCASSTGVWRNQPQHFGDGTRLSIL.

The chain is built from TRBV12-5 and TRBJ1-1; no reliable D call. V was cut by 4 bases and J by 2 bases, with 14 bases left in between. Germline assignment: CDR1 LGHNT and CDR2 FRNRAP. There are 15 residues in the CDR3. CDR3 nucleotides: TGTGCTAGTGGTTCGGGAACCTGGGGAAACACTGAAGCTTTCTTT. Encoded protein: CASGSGTWGNTEAFF.

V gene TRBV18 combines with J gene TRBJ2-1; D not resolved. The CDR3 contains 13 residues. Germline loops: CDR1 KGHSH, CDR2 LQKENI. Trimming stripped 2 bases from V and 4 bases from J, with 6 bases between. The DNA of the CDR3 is TGTGCCAGCTCACCAGGCAGTTACAATGAGCAGTTCTTC. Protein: CASSPGSYNEQFF.

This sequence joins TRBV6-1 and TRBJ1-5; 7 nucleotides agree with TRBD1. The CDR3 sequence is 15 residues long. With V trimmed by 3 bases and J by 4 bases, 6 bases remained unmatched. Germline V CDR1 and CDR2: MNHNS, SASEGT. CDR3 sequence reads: CASSDGTASNQPQHF. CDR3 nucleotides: TGTGCCAGCAGTGATGGGACAGCTTCTAATCAGCCCCAGCATTTT.

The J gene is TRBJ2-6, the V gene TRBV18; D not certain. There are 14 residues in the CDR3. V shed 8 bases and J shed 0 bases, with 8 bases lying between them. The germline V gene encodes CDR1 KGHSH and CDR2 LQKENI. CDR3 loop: CASREDSGANVLTF. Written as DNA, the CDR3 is TGTGCCAGCCGCGAGGACTCTGGGGCCAACGTCCTGACTTTC.

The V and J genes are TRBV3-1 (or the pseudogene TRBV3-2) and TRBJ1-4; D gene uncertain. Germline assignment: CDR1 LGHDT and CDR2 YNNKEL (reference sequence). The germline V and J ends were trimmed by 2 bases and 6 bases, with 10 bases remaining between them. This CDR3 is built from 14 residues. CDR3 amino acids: CASSQRSGYEKLFF. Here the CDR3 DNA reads TGTGCCAGCAGCCAAAGGTCGGGTTATGAAAAACTGTTTTTT.

The CDR3: CASSPHSPNTGELFF. In nucleotides, the CDR3 is TGTGCCAGCAGTCCTCACAGCCCGAACACCGGGGAGCTGTTTTTT. The chain carries TRBV25-1 and TRBJ2-2, with no clear D. Germline-derived CDR1 and CDR2 are MGHDK and SYGVNS. The ends were cut back, 5 bases at V and 0 bases at J, with 10 bases in the middle. CDR3 length equals 15 residues.

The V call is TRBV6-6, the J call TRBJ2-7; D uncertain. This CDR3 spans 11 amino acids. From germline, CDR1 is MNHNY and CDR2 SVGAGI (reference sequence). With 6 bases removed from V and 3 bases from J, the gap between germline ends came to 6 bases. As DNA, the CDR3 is TGTGCCAGCAGCCCCCTCTACGAGCAGTACTTC. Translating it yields CASSPLYEQYF.

The CDR3 loop is CASSLRLAGTEQFF. The DNA for the CDR3 is TGTGCCAGCAGCTTAAGACTAGCGGGGACCGAGCAGTTCTTC. J is TRBJ2-1 and V is TRBV7-3, with 11 bases aligning to TRBD2. Germline V gene sequence: CDR1 SGHTA, CDR2 FQGTGA. This CDR3 is 14 amino acids long. V was pared by 1 base and J by 10 bases, with 3 bases of the junction left unmatched.

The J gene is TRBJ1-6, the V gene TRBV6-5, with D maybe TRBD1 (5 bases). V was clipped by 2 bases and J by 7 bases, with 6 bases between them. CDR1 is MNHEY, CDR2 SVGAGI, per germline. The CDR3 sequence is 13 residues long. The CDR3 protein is CASSYRGNSPLHF. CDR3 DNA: TGTGCCAGCAGTTACAGGGGAAATTCACCCCTCCACTTT.

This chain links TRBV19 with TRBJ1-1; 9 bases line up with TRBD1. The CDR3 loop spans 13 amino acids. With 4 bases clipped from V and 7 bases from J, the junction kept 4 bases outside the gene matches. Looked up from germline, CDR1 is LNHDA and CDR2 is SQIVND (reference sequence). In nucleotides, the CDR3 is TGTGCCAGTAGTAGACGGGACAGGGTTGAAGCTTTCTTT. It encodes CASSRRDRVEAFF. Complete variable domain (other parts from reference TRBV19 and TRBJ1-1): DGGITQSPKYLFRKEGQNVTLSCEQNLNHDAMYWYRQDPGQGLRLIYYSQIVNDFQKGDIAEGYSVSREKKESFPLTVTSAQKNPTAFYLCASSRRDRVEAFFGQGTRLTVV.

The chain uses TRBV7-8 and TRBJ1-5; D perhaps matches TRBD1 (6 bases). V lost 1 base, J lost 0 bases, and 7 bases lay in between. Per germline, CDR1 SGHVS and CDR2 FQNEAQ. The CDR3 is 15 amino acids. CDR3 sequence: CASSLDRDSNQPQHF. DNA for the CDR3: TGTGCCAGCAGCTTAGACAGGGATAGCAATCAGCCCCAGCATTTT.

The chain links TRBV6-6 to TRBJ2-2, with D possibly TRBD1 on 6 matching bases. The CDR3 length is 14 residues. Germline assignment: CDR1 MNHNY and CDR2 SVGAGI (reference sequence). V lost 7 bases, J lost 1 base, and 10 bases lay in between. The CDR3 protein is CASTRGKNTGELFF. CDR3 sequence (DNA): TGTGCCAGCACGAGGGGGAAGAACACCGGGGAGCTGTTTTTT.